The rows below give T cell receptor beta chains drawn from one sample of a study of T cell changes during pregnancy in multiple sclerosis. Assay: immunoSEQ multiplex PCR; the TCRdb copy retains only in-frame clones and omits some. The table lists 39,000 or so clones, about 90% of them singletons. The material sequenced was CD8+ T cells from peripheral blood mononuclear cells, taken after pregnancy. These receptors were taken from a female donor with multiple sclerosis, enrolled in a pregnancy study. CDR3s include the opening cysteine and the closing phenylalanine or tryptophan. The D gene is left open where the match is weak. Clone size appears in some rows only: once, few, many, or a class for an expanded clone.

cdr3_nt cdr3_aa j_call d_call clone_size v_call
TGTGCCAGCAGCCCAGGACTTCACACAGATACGCAGTATTTT CASSPGLHTDTQYF TRBJ2-3 . . TRBV28
TGTGCCAGCAGCCCCCCCGGACTAGACCGCAGGACCCAGTACTTC CASSPPGLDRRTQYF TRBJ2-5 TRBD2 . TRBV28
TGCAGCGCCGGAAGGGACAGGGGGCCTGGCTACACCTTC CSAGRDRGPGYTF TRBJ1-2 TRBD1 . TRBV29-1
TGTGCCAGCAGTTTTTGGTTCGAGGGCCAGCGGGATACGCAGTATTTT CASSFWFEGQRDTQYF TRBJ2-3 . . TRBV28
TGTGCCAGCAGCTCCCGGGACAATGGGTACGAGCAGTACTTC CASSSRDNGYEQYF TRBJ2-7 . . TRBV7-8
TGTGCCAGCAGCGGGGGACAGGGGGAGAGCTCCTACAATGAGCAGTTCTTC CASSGGQGESSYNEQFF TRBJ2-1 TRBD1 . TRBV9
TGTGCCAGCAGTTATTCGCAGGTCGAGCAGTACTTC CASSYSQVEQYF TRBJ2-7 . . TRBV28
TGTGCCAGCGACGGGACTAGCGGGAGAAATACGCAGTATTTT CASDGTSGRNTQYF TRBJ2-3 TRBD2 . TRBV5-6
TGTGCCAGCAGTGAATTACCAGTCTACGAGCAGTACTTC CASSELPVYEQYF TRBJ2-7 . . TRBV6-1
TGCGCCAGCCAAGACAGGGGTGGCACTGAAGCTTTCTTT CASQDRGGTEAFF TRBJ1-1 TRBD1 . TRBV10-1
TGTGCCAGCAGCTTGTTCGGGGGGCTCGAGGATACGCAGTATTTT CASSLFGGLEDTQYF TRBJ2-3 . . TRBV5-6
TGTGCCAGCAGTTACTTCAGAGGGCCGCAAGAGACCCAGTACTTC CASSYFRGPQETQYF TRBJ2-5 . . TRBV6-6
TGTGCCAGCAGTTACGAGGGAGCCTACAATGAGCAGTTCTTC CASSYEGAYNEQFF TRBJ2-1 . . TRBV6-6
TGTGCCAGCAGTTTCGGGAGGTTCTACGAGCAGTACTTC CASSFGRFYEQYF TRBJ2-7 TRBD2 . TRBV27
TGTGCCAGCAGCTCCTATCGGACTCCTCGGGAGCAGTTCTTC CASSSYRTPREQFF TRBJ2-1 . . TRBV7-9
TGTGCCAGCCCCCCGGAGAAGACTGAAGCTTTCTTT CASPPEKTEAFF TRBJ1-1 . . TRBV7-2
TGTGCCAGCAGCGTGGACAGGGGGTACTCCTACGAGCAGTACTTC CASSVDRGYSYEQYF TRBJ2-7 TRBD1 . TRBV5-6
TGTGCCAGCAGCATTGGGGGGACCAACTACGAGCAGTACTTC CASSIGGTNYEQYF TRBJ2-7 . . TRBV5-6
TGTGCCAGCAGCCAAGAGGGACAGGGGAGTTCACCCCTCCACTTT CASSQEGQGSSPLHF TRBJ1-6 TRBD1 . TRBV4-2
TGTGCCAGCAGCCCCGGGGTAGGTCTTTGGCACGAGCAGTACTTC CASSPGVGLWHEQYF TRBJ2-7 . . TRBV9
TGTGCCAGCAGCTTGTTCCGGGCCCGGGGCGAGCAGTACTTC CASSLFRARGEQYF TRBJ2-7 . . TRBV5-6
TGTGCCAGCAACCTAAGAGGCTCTGGAAACACCATATATTTT CASNLRGSGNTIYF TRBJ1-3 . . TRBV5-4
TGCGCCAGCAGCCTGGACAGGGGGCTTGACTATGGCTACACCTTC CASSLDRGLDYGYTF TRBJ1-2 TRBD1 few TRBV4-1
TGTGCCAGCAGCCCTTCCCCGCAGGCTCGTTACGAGCAGTACTTC CASSPSPQARYEQYF TRBJ2-7 . . TRBV5-8
TGTGCCAGCAGCTTAACAGGGGGACCAGATACGCAGTATTTT CASSLTGGPDTQYF TRBJ2-3 TRBD1 . TRBV5-6
TGTGCCAGCAGCGTAGAGGAGGGGGCGGGCGAGACCCAGTACTTC CASSVEEGAGETQYF TRBJ2-5 . . TRBV9
TGCGCCAGCAGCCAGGTTGAGGGGAGGCACGAGCAGTACTTC CASSQVEGRHEQYF TRBJ2-7 . medium-sized TRBV4-1
TGTGCCAGCAGCCAAAGGGGACTAGCGGGACCGGGGCCATACAATGAGCAGTTCTTC CASSQRGLAGPGPYNEQFF TRBJ2-1 TRBD2 . TRBV7-2
TGTGCCAGCACCCGGGATGGCTACACCTTC CASTRDGYTF TRBJ1-2 . . TRBV28
TGTGCCAGCGGGGGGCCGGGGGGGACCCAGTACTTC CASGGPGGTQYF TRBJ2-5 . . TRBV11-2
TGTGCCAGCAGCTTGGCTAGCGGGGGGTTCAGCGGGGAGCTGTTTTTT CASSLASGGFSGELFF TRBJ2-2 TRBD2 . TRBV5-6
TGCGCCAGCAGCCTACTAGCGGGGGCCTACACCGGGGAGCTGTTTTTT CASSLLAGAYTGELFF TRBJ2-2 TRBD2 . TRBV5-1
TGTGCCACCAGCAGACCCCCGACAGGGGGCACAGATACGCAGTATTTT CATSRPPTGGTDTQYF TRBJ2-3 TRBD1 . TRBV15
TGTGCCAGCAGCCTGAGCACAGATACGCAGTATTTT CASSLSTDTQYF TRBJ2-3 . . TRBV5-4
TGCAGCGTTGAAGATGGATTAACAGGGGTGGGAGAGACCCAGTACTTC CSVEDGLTGVGETQYF TRBJ2-5 TRBD1 . TRBV29-1
TGTGCCAGCAGTCCCCCAGATCAGCCCCAGCATTTT CASSPPDQPQHF TRBJ1-5 . once TRBV27